These 28 T cell receptor beta chains were all obtained from the same sample, sequenced in a study of cytomegalovirus exposure and HLA in healthy donors. Primers for the PCR totalled 60 Vbeta and 13 Jbeta. Here immunoSEQ multiplex PCR was the method, and the copy in TCRdb shows in-frame clones only, minus some. Of 97,000 or so clones in the sample, around 67% are singletons; the top ten hold 2% to 2.5%. Material for sequencing was PBMCs. These receptors came from a man aged 50 to 60 in good health and CMV-seronegative.

The chain joins TRBV5-1 to TRBJ2-3, with 7 bases that match TRBD1. Per the germline V gene, CDR1 is SGHRS and CDR2 is YFSETQ. Trimming at V came to 5 bases and at J to 0 bases, leaving 9 bases not matched to a gene. The CDR3 totals 16 residues. The CDR3 is CASSPHMTGSTDTQYF. DNA of the CDR3: TGCGCCAGCAGTCCTCATATGACAGGGAGCACAGATACGCAGTATTTT.

The V gene is TRBV6-1, the J gene TRBJ2-5; D unclear. V was shortened by 2 bases and J by 5 bases, with 12 bases between the two germline ends. This CDR3 has 14 residues. CDR1 MNHNS and CDR2 SASEGT come from the germline V gene. The CDR3 loop reads CASSEYTRSETQYF. In nucleotides, the CDR3 is TGTGCCAGCAGTGAATATACTCGCTCGGAGACCCAGTACTTC.

V and J are TRBV6-4 and TRBJ1-2; a weak D match, TRBD1 (6 bases). This CDR3 contains 13 residues. The V gene's germline CDR1 is MRHNA and CDR2 SNTAGT. The CDR3 spells CAKLGGLSYGYTF. The CDR3 DNA sequence: TGTGCGAAGCTGGGGGGGCTTTCCTATGGCTACACCTTC.

The V and J genes are TRBV30 and TRBJ2-7, with 12 bases fitting TRBD1. CDR1 is GTSNPN and CDR2 is SVGIG in the germline V gene (reference sequence). CDR3 length: 16 amino acids. V gave up 2 bases and J gave up 6 bases; unmatched junction bases: 11. CDR3 sequence reads: CAWSPGTGGGLGEQYF. DNA for the CDR3: TGTGCCTGGAGTCCCGGGACAGGGGGCGGTCTTGGCGAGCAGTACTTC.

This chain joins TRBV6-6 and TRBJ1-2; D may be TRBD1 (6 bases). The germline V gene encodes CDR1 MNHNY and CDR2 SVGAGI (reference sequence). V lost 6 bases, J lost 2 bases, and 19 bases lay in between. This CDR3 is 16 amino acids long. The DNA of the CDR3 is TGTGCCAGCAGGACAATACGACAGGCAACCAACTATGGCTACACCTTC. Amino acids: CASRTIRQATNYGYTF.

This clone is a singleton in its sample. V usage is TRBV5-1 and J usage is TRBJ2-1; D is undetermined. The CDR3 totals 16 residues. Germline V gene sequence: CDR1 SGHRS, CDR2 YFSETQ. V was trimmed by 0 bases and J by 5 bases, leaving 15 bases between them. CDR3 sequence (DNA): TGCGCCAGCAGCTTGGCCGCGGTAGCTTTGCACAATGAGCAGTTCTTC. This gives the protein CASSLAAVALHNEQFF.

The chain recombines TRBV7-2 with TRBJ2-5; TRBD2 agrees at 7 bases. Matching the DNA end better, TRBJ2-7 makes the J call doubtful. Germline V lookup: CDR1 SGHTA, CDR2 FQGNSA. This CDR3 has 15 amino acids. The CDR3 loop reads CASSLEGGFSYEQYF. In nucleotides, the CDR3 is TGTGCCAGCAGCTTAGAGGGAGGGTTCTCCTACGAGCAGTACTTC.

The CDR3: CASSERGDRARGYTF. The CDR3 nucleotides read TGTGCCAGCAGTGAAAGGGGGGACAGGGCACGCGGCTACACCTTC. This chain joins TRBV2 and TRBJ1-2, with 9 bases matching TRBD1. With 2 bases clipped from V and 8 bases from J, the junction kept 9 bases outside the gene matches. This CDR3 is built from 15 residues. The germline gives CDR1 SNHLY, CDR2 FYNNEI.

The chain combines TRBV28 with TRBJ2-2; D is possibly TRBD1 (6 bases). V lost 5 bases, J lost 4 bases, and 17 bases lay in between. CDR1 MDHEN and CDR2 SYDVKM come from the germline V gene. This CDR3 contains 16 residues. The CDR3 coding sequence is TGTGCCAGCAGTCCAGCAGGGGCCTCTACCACCGGGGAGCTGTTTTTT. Amino acids: CASSPAGASTTGELFF. Complete variable domain (other parts from reference TRBV28 and TRBJ2-2): DVKVTQSSRYLVKRTGEKVFLECVQDMDHENMFWYRQDPGLGLRLIYFSYDVKMKEKGDIPEGYSVSREKKERFSLILESASTNQTSMYLCASSPAGASTTGELFFGEGSRLTVL.

In DNA form, the CDR3 reads TGTGCCAGCAGTGACAGGGGATCTTACGAGCAGTACTTC. Its translation is CASSDRGSYEQYF. The J gene is TRBJ2-7, the V gene TRBV2; tentatively, D is TRBD1 (6 bases). CDR1 is SNHLY and CDR2 is FYNNEI in the germline V gene. The CDR3 consists of 13 residues. V lost 3 bases and J lost 4, with 10 bases in between.

The chain uses TRBV6-1 and TRBJ1-6; D is undetermined. V lost 1 base and J 0 bases, leaving 7 bases between the germline ends. Germline V gene lookup returns CDR1 MNHNS and CDR2 SASEGT. The CDR3 runs to 16 residues. CDR3 residues: CASSEVTSSYNSPLHF. The CDR3 DNA is TGTGCCAGCAGTGAAGTAACTAGCTCCTATAATTCACCCCTCCACTTT.

The rearrangement uses TRBV5-6 and TRBJ1-4, with TRBD1 matching over 9 bases. V gave up 3 bases and J gave up 8 bases; unmatched junction bases: 5. The length of the CDR3 is 14 residues. The germline V gene has CDR1 SGHDT and CDR2 YYEEEE. The CDR3 nucleotides read TGTGCCAGCAGCTGGGGGACAGGGCTGGAAAAACTGTTTTTT. Translation: CASSWGTGLEKLFF.

This chain links TRBV14 with TRBJ2-2; tentative D call: TRBD2 (7 bases). The length of the CDR3 is 14 residues. Germline CDR1 is SGHDN and CDR2 is FVKESK. V shed 8 bases and J shed 6 bases, with 16 bases lying between them. The CDR3 reads CASRAGAGAGELFF. CDR3 in DNA: TGTGCCAGCCGCGCGGGGGCGGGCGCCGGGGAGCTGTTTTTT.

The chain is built from TRBV11-3 and TRBJ1-5; weak D call: TRBD1 (5 bases). The CDR3 loop spans 18 amino acids. V lost 4 bases and J lost 3, with 22 bases in between. Germline V gene sequence: CDR1 SGHNT, CDR2 YENEEA. The CDR3 DNA reads as TGTGCCAGCAGCTCCCGGGGACTATCCGACCCACCCAATCAGCCCCAGCATTTT. It codes for CASSSRGLSDPPNQPQHF.

In this sample, this clone turned up many times. V gene TRBV7-9 combines with J gene TRBJ2-7, with TRBD2 as a possible D gene (6 bases). Per the germline V gene, CDR1 is SEHNR and CDR2 is FQNEAQ (reference sequence). Trimming cost V 3 bases and J 2 bases, with 11 bases left between them. The CDR3 runs 14 residues. The CDR3 bases are TGTGCCAGCAGCTTTAGTCTAGCGACCTACGAGCAGTACTTC. Protein product: CASSFSLATYEQYF.

This clone appeared once. J is TRBJ1-2 and V is TRBV6-6; D is uncertain. Germline CDR1 reads MNHNY; CDR2 reads SVGAGI (reference sequence). Trimming removed 0 bases from V and 0 bases from J, with 11 bases in between. The CDR3 runs to 16 residues. CDR3 protein: CASSYSLGSTNYGYTF. CDR3 nucleotide sequence: TGTGCCAGCAGTTACTCGTTGGGCAGCACTAACTATGGCTACACCTTC.

This chain uses TRBV27 with TRBJ2-1; 12 positions match TRBD2. The CDR3 sequence is 19 residues long. Germline CDR1 reads MNHEY; CDR2 reads SMNVEV (reference sequence). Trimming removed 5 bases from V and 7 bases from J; junction bases left unmatched: 18. CDR3 nucleotides: TGTGCCAGCAGTCTTACCGGGCTAGCGGGAGGGGGATGGGGAAATGAGCAGTTCTTC. It encodes CASSLTGLAGGGWGNEQFF.

This clone came up a few times. The rearrangement joins TRBV7-9 to TRBJ2-3, with D maybe TRBD2 (7 bases). CDR3 length: 15 amino acids. The germline V and J ends were trimmed by 5 bases and 8 bases, with 20 bases remaining between them. The germline V gene has CDR1 SEHNR and CDR2 FQNEAQ (reference sequence). As DNA, the CDR3 is TGTGCCAGCAGCGTGGAGGGGGGGGGCCGAGGTACGCAGTATTTT. This translates into CASSVEGGGRGTQYF.

This clone was recorded a few times. J is TRBJ2-5 and V is TRBV18; D might be TRBD1 (6 bases). Germline V lookup: CDR1 KGHSH, CDR2 LQKENI. Trimming pared 3 bases from V and 4 bases from J, leaving 9 bases between. The CDR3 is 13 amino acids. The CDR3 coding sequence is TGTGCCAGCTCACCGGGACATTTAGAGACCCAGTACTTC. This encodes CASSPGHLETQYF. Complete variable domain (other parts from reference TRBV18 and TRBJ2-5): NAGVMQNPRHLVRRRGQEARLRCSPMKGHSHVYWYRQLPEEGLKFMVYLQKENIIDESGMPKERFSAEFPKEGPSILRIQQVVRGDSAAYFCASSPGHLETQYFGPGTRLLVL.

J is TRBJ1-1 and V is TRBV7-6; D ambiguous. The CDR3 spans 13 residues. Germline values: CDR1 SGHVS, CDR2 FNYEAQ. The V end was cut by 2 bases, the J end by 1 base, with 5 bases between. This CDR3 is CASSLSWNTEAFF. DNA for the CDR3: TGTGCCAGCAGCTTATCGTGGAACACTGAAGCTTTCTTT.

V and J are TRBV6-1 and TRBJ2-7; the match to TRBD2 covers 7 bases. Looked up from germline, CDR1 is MNHNS and CDR2 is SASEGT. This CDR3 comprises 12 residues. V lost 7 bases to trimming and J lost 3 bases; unmatched junction nucleotides: 3. CDR3 protein: CASIQRGYEQYF. For the CDR3, the DNA is TGTGCCAGCATCCAGCGGGGCTACGAGCAGTACTTC.

The V and J genes are TRBV6-5 and TRBJ2-1; unclear D gene. CDR3 length: 14 amino acids. Trimming removed 7 bases from V and 0 bases from J, with 10 bases in between. Germline-derived CDR1 and CDR2 are MNHEY and SVGAGI. The CDR3 reads CASKRGNSYNEQFF. The CDR3, as DNA: TGTGCCAGCAAGCGCGGAAACTCCTACAATGAGCAGTTCTTC.

The rearrangement links TRBV28 to TRBJ2-7; possibly TRBD2 for D (6 bases). The CDR3 extends over 14 amino acids. Germline values: CDR1 MDHEN, CDR2 SYDVKM. The ends were cut back, 8 bases at V and 6 bases at J, with 20 bases in the middle. This CDR3 reads CASSLQGLLSEQYF. CDR3 DNA sequence: TGTGCCAGCTCTTTGCAGGGACTCCTTAGCGAGCAGTACTTC.

This rearrangement joins TRBV13 to TRBJ2-5, with D hard to call. The J call may be wrong; the DNA end is better matched by TRBJ2-7. The CDR3 consists of 11 residues. Germline CDR1 is PRHDT and CDR2 is FYEKMQ (reference sequence). The CDR3 nucleotides are TGTGCCAGCAGCTTAACCCACGAGCAGTACTTC. Translated: CASSLTHEQYF.

The chain is built from TRBV6-1 and TRBJ2-1, with D maybe TRBD2 (6 bases). The germline V and J ends were trimmed by 1 base and 7 bases, with 11 bases remaining between them. Looked up from germline, CDR1 is MNHNS and CDR2 is SASEGT. The CDR3 totals 14 residues. CDR3 DNA sequence: TGTGCCAGCAGTGAAGGGACTACGAGGAATGAGCAGTTCTTC. It is translated as CASSEGTTRNEQFF.

The chain uses TRBV28 and TRBJ1-4; no reliable D call. V lost 2 bases and J 0 bases, leaving 10 bases between the germline ends. The germline CDR1 and CDR2 sequences are MDHEN and SYDVKM. This CDR3 comprises 16 residues. The CDR3 DNA reads TGTGCCAGCAGTTTAATCTCTACCGCAACTAATGAAAAACTGTTTTTT. It encodes CASSLISTATNEKLFF.

This sequence joins TRBV6-5 and TRBJ2-7; possible D gene TRBD2, 6 bases. This CDR3 is 13 amino acids long. V was cut by 8 bases and J by 2 bases, with 13 bases left in between. CDR1 and CDR2 (germline): MNHEY, SVGAGI. The CDR3 loop reads CASAGTEAYEQYF. The CDR3 nucleotides are TGTGCCAGCGCCGGGACTGAAGCCTACGAGCAGTACTTC.

This chain joins TRBV9 and TRBJ2-3; D is undetermined. Trimming left V 3 bases short and J 2 bases short, with 4 bases between. CDR3 size: 12 residues. Germline values: CDR1 SGDLS, CDR2 YYNGEE. CDR3 protein: CASSADTDTQYF. The CDR3 DNA reads TGTGCCAGCAGCGCAGACACAGATACGCAGTATTTT.